This paragraph reports one T cell receptor (beta chain). Its antigen remains unknown. One end of the junction does not line up with germline, which may come from a read error. The CDR3 loop spans 13 amino acids. The data were obtained in a study of T cells in localized non-small cell lung cancer. Neighbouring lung, lacking atypia, was collected no less than 2 cm away from the tumor margin. Study-level findings and limits: Compared with tumor, uninvolved adjacent lung displayed greater T cell clonality, ranking highest overall. The study detected a median around 50 of the top 100 tumor clones in adjacent lung. Greater T cell density in blood accompanied longer overall survival.

TCRdb's copy holds only in-frame clones and misses some; the assay was immunoSEQ multiplex PCR. The table shows 960 or so clones, with around 20% occurring only once. This chain links TRBV23-1 with TRBJ2-7, with 10 nucleotides matching TRBD2. TRBV23-1 is reported as an ORF; its role is uncertain. This sequence originates from a man between 40 and 69 years old with stage III squamous cell lung carcinoma. The input for sequencing was normal lung tissue next to the tumor, taken before any cancer treatment. CDR3 residues: CASSSITSGAGLF. As DNA, the CDR3 is TGCGCCAGCAGCTCCATTACTAGCGGGGCAGGATTATTC.